This T cell receptor (beta chain) derives from a study of T cells in Graves' hyperthyroidism and ophthalmopathy. For this clonotype: With a much larger clone just one base away, this may be a read error.

This CDR3 is built from 13 residues. V lost 2 bases and J lost 7; bases outside the gene matches: 6. TCR beta CDR3 regions were amplified from RNA transcripts. The TCR CDR3 was amplified in a first-round RT-PCR using the HTBI primer set. TCRdb reprocessed the multiplex PCR reads via MiXCR and lists one record per CDR3 protein. The sample includes roughly 420,000 distinct CDR3 sequences, approximately 14% of them seen just once. This chain connects TRBV5-7 to TRBJ2-7; the match to TRBD2 covers 7 bases. TRBV5-7 is identified as an open reading frame with a role that is uncertain. This TCR came from a young woman with Graves' hyperthyroidism. Sequencing used blood. The CDR3, as DNA: TGTGCCAGCAGCTTAGGGGAGGGCGATGAGCAGTACTTC. Translation gives CASSLGEGDEQYF.